This record concerns one T cell receptor beta chain sequence. Original processing methods: Nucleated cell number was recorded as an estimate derived from reference gene primer amplification. Some clones are missing from TCRdb's copy, which holds only in-frame ones; the method was immunoSEQ multiplex PCR. That table furnishes V, J and clone size, whereas the DNA furnished D and trimming. This repertoire shows about 300,000 clones, around 90% found once; its top ten account for 1% to 1.5%. Germline-derived CDR1 and CDR2 are GTSNPN and SVGIG (reference sequence). The CDR3 is made up of 13 amino acids. V lost 5 bases, J lost 2 bases, and 2 bases stayed unmatched. This record belongs to a study of blood T cell repertoires in COVID-19.

The sample taken for sequencing was peripheral blood. This receptor was identified in a man between 65 and 85 years old with acute or convalescent COVID-19. The chain links TRBV30 to TRBJ1-4; 7 bases map to TRBD1. CDR3 nucleotide sequence: TGTGCCTGGGCCAGGGGGACTAATGAAAAACTGTTTTTT. It specifies CAWARGTNEKLFF.